This is a list of T cell receptor beta chains from one sample in a study of identical twins. TCRdb processed the 5' RACE reads anew with MiXCR; each CDR3 protein has one entry. The sample lists 300,000 to 350,000 distinct CDR3 sequences; about 12% were seen once. These sequences were also reported in another study, on yellow fever vaccine responses in identical twins.

Source material: CD8+ T cells sorted from blood. Source of these receptors: a woman aged 18-29 years in good health. CDR3s leave out the opening cysteine and the closing phenylalanine or tryptophan. Clone size is stated in some rows and not others, as once, few, many or a class when expanded.

J,size,V,CDR3
TRBJ1-2,NA,TRBV11-2,ASSSPGTRYGYT
TRBJ1-2,NA,TRBV19,ASIPSGIAGNYGYT
TRBJ2-5,NA,TRBV3-1,ASSHGHWGRQETQY
TRBJ2-1,NA,TRBV15,ATSREGTPENNEQF
TRBJ2-1,few,TRBV15,ATSRVREGQYNEQF
TRBJ2-1,NA,TRBV20-1,SARDLTSGALFDEQF
TRBJ2-7,NA,TRBV5-1,ASGRLAGVSYEQY
TRBJ2-1,NA,TRBV12-3/TRBV12-4,ASSPAGLAGEGNEQF
TRBJ1-1,NA,TRBV20-1,SARGRNRGMATEAF
TRBJ1-1,NA,TRBV4-1,ASSHTTGDPEAF
TRBJ2-2,few,TRBV27,ASSFSYANTGELF
TRBJ2-5,many,TRBV29-1,SVAGTSSETQY
TRBJ2-4,few,TRBV7-9,ASSLVGQAKNIQY
TRBJ2-7,NA,TRBV15,ATSSLRQGADIDEQY
TRBJ2-3,few,TRBV20-1,SAFTSGRGEITDTQY
TRBJ1-6,NA,TRBV6-2/TRBV6-3,ASSIWTGLGAPLH
TRBJ2-3,many,TRBV12-3/TRBV12-4,ASSLWGLGTDTQY
TRBJ2-1,NA,TRBV12-3/TRBV12-4,ASSLMVAGHNEQF
TRBJ2-2,once,TRBV7-6,ASSFYPPDRASTGELF
TRBJ2-7,few,TRBV12-3/TRBV12-4,ASSLALQGYEQY
TRBJ2-7,NA,TRBV2,ASRGPKQY
TRBJ2-5,NA,TRBV15,ATGAMGGGETQY
TRBJ2-7,many,TRBV27,ASSPYRGGREQY
TRBJ2-1,NA,TRBV28,ASSPPTSSSYNEQF
TRBJ2-7,NA,TRBV14,ASSQGVYEQY
TRBJ2-5,NA,TRBV29-1,SVGLAGYQETQY
TRBJ2-1,many,TRBV28,ASSLGRNEQF
TRBJ2-7,few,TRBV28,ASSPGLALYEQY
TRBJ2-1,NA,TRBV2,ASIEVAGDYNEQF
TRBJ1-2,NA,TRBV5-6,ASIKQGAGNYGYT
TRBJ2-2,few,TRBV14,ASSQDRSRQTGELF
TRBJ2-1,NA,TRBV4-1,ASSQAAGGAYNEQF
TRBJ2-1,NA,TRBV9,ASSWASGLGDEQF
TRBJ2-3,few,TRBV20-1,SARDHAIPSLTDTQY
TRBJ1-2,NA,TRBV13,ASSRGQGGGYT
TRBJ2-1,few,TRBV19,ASSMGYNEQF
TRBJ2-3,many,TRBV29-1,SVLEGEYTQY
TRBJ1-1,NA,TRBV3-1,TSRQTGNTEAF
TRBJ1-1,few,TRBV4-2,ASSPLGVEAF
TRBJ2-1,NA,TRBV7-3,ASSLNGGTPLYEQF
TRBJ2-3,NA,TRBV27,ASSSQTGADTQY